Listed below are T cell receptor beta chains from one sample, sequenced in a study of blood T cells in healthy people across ages. One entry per CDR3 protein results from TCRdb running MiXCR on the 5' RACE reads. The sample shows hundreds of thousands of distinct CDR3 sequences, 56% of them seen only once. Sample: blood. All receptors derive from a man aged 40-49 years in good health. The CDR3 runs from the conserved cysteine through the conserved F or W.

>TRBJ2-5|TRBV29-1
CSVGVQGETQYF
>TRBJ2-1|TRBV27
CASGVSYSEQFF
>TRBJ2-3|TRBV3-1
CASSEGNSGEITDTQYF
>TRBJ2-1|TRBV10-2
CASRSADRVYNEQFF
>TRBJ2-2|TRBV5-1
CASSFPGGYTGELFF
>TRBJ2-7|TRBV10-3
CAISDQQGTYEQYF
>TRBJ2-1|TRBV5-1
CASSYTSGSGDEQFF
>TRBJ2-1|TRBV15
CATSRDLETEQFF
>TRBJ2-3|TRBV20-1
CSARPTLYTQYF
>NA|TRBV7-2
CASTPRTSGGSSYNEQYF
>TRBJ2-7|TRBV29-1
CSVVLGAYEQYF
>TRBJ1-6|TRBV6-1
CASSESWQAHSPLHF
>TRBJ2-3|TRBV4-2
CASSQEVEAGGGADTQYF
>TRBJ2-1|TRBV20-1
CGAPGTRNNEQFF
>TRBJ2-1|TRBV29-1
CSTQLSGSYNEQFF
>TRBJ2-2|TRBV7-3
CASSRNRAANTGELFF
>TRBJ2-3|TRBV20-1
CSALLSGSYTDTQYF
>TRBJ2-7|TRBV5-1
CASSTSGTGVFIAYEQYF